These T cell receptor beta chains were read from a single sample in a study of blood T cells in healthy people across ages. TCRdb used MiXCR to reprocess the 5' RACE reads, holding one entry per CDR3 protein. In the table there are about 1.4 million distinct CDR3 sequences, 45% to 70% of which are singletons. The specimen sequenced was blood. Source of these receptors: a man younger than 35 in good health. Each CDR3 is given with its conserved first and last residue. Each record gives: clone size, D gene, J gene, V gene, CDR3 length, CDR3 protein, CDR3 DNA. A D gene is named only where the DNA matches it firmly. Clone size, where shown, is once, few, many, or a class for clones that have expanded.

many	NA	TRBJ2-3	TRBV29-1	16	CSVGATDLGATDTQYF	TGCAGCGTGGGGGCGACTGACCTGGGGGCCACAGATACGCAGTATTTT
NA	NA	TRBJ2-7	TRBV2	14	CATAKQGLGYEQYF	TGTGCCACCGCTAAACAGGGTTTAGGCTACGAGCAGTACTTC
NA	NA	TRBJ2-5	TRBV20-1	12	CSATPGYNEQYF	TGCAGTGCTACCCCCGGTTACAATGAGCAGTACTTC
few	NA	TRBJ2-6	TRBV6-2/TRBV6-3	16	CASSFTGNAGANVLTF	TGTGCCAGCAGCTTCACAGGGAACGCGGGGGCCAACGTCCTGACTTTC
NA	NA	TRBJ2-7	TRBV20-1	15	CSAREGGLPAYEQYF	TGCAGTGCTAGAGAGGGGGGACTCCCGGCCTACGAGCAGTACTTC
NA	NA	TRBJ2-5	TRBV28	15	CASTTPVGRQETQYF	TGTGCCAGCACCACGCCTGTGGGGAGGCAAGAGACCCAGTACTTC
NA	NA	TRBJ1-2	TRBV20-1	14	CSARDLGQRDGYTF	TGCAGTGCTAGGGACCTAGGACAAAGAGATGGCTACACCTTC
few	TRBD1	TRBJ1-2	TRBV29-1	14	CSVESRDRGGGYTF	TGCAGCGTTGAAAGCCGGGACAGGGGAGGCGGCTACACCTTC
NA	NA	TRBJ1-1	TRBV27	14	CASSPLGMNTEAFF	TGTGCCAGCAGTCCCCTAGGGATGAACACTGAAGCTTTCTTT
NA	NA	TRBJ1-4	TRBV28	14	CASSDGVANEKLFF	TGTGCCAGCAGTGATGGGGTGGCTAATGAAAAACTGTTTTTT
NA	NA	TRBJ2-3	TRBV28	13	CASWGGTTDTQYF	TGTGCCAGCTGGGGCGGGACCACAGATACGCAGTATTTT
NA	NA	TRBJ2-1	TRBV7-2	14	CASRSGPYSYEQFF	TGTGCCAGCAGAAGTGGGCCTTACTCCTACGAGCAGTTCTTC
NA	NA	TRBJ2-2	TRBV21-1	16	CASSLENDRVNGELFF	TGTGCCAGCAGCTTAGAAAATGACAGGGTAAACGGGGAGCTGTTTTTT
NA	NA	TRBJ1-1	TRBV6-5	15	CASSYIRGVFTEAFF	TGTGCCAGCAGTTACATTCGGGGGGTCTTTACTGAAGCTTTCTTT
NA	NA	TRBJ2-7	TRBV2	14	CASSEPTSSYEQYF	TGTGCCAGCAGTGAACCGACTAGCTCCTACGAGCAGTACTTC